This TCR beta chain was recovered during a study of radiation and T cells in renal cell carcinoma. As for the study in general: Nephrectomy followed 15 Gy stereotactic body radiation by 4 weeks.

V was cut by 3 bases and J by 7 bases, with 13 bases left in between. CDR3 length: 14 residues. Germline V gives CDR1 LNHDA, CDR2 SQIVND (reference sequence). Time point denoted: blood 2 weeks post-SBRT. Treatment indicated: 15 Gy SBRT to primary tumor, nephrectomy 4 weeks later. Blood was sampled at baseline, 2 weeks and 4 weeks after SBRT. The repertoire was sequenced with immunoSEQ multiplex PCR; TCRdb's copy has only in-frame clones and lacks some. The repertoire consists of about 47,000 clones, with 75% to 90% occurring once and the leading ten covering around 28%. The rearrangement links TRBV19 to TRBJ1-3, with D possibly being TRBD1 (6 bases). The sample in question was blood, obtained from a patient whose treatment included radiotherapy and nephrectomy. The sequence came from a woman aged 65 to 85 with renal cell carcinoma. The CDR3, as DNA: TGTGCCAGTAGTATCTCCGGGACACTCAACACCATATATTTT. Protein sequence: CASSISGTLNTIYF.